The entry below gives a single T cell receptor (beta chain) sequence along with its context. In the same sample, other DNA sequences code for this CDR3. Original processing notes: From reference gene primer amplification, estimates of nucleated cell counts were derived. Data came from immunoSEQ multiplex PCR; TCRdb stores just in-frame clones and leaves some out. D and trimming come from the DNA, and the V and J calls and clone size come from that table. The table includes more than 95,000 clones, approximately 81% detected once. The ends lost 5 bases at V and 5 bases at J; junction bases unmatched: 5. Germline V gene sequence: CDR1 SGHNT, CDR2 YYREEE (reference sequence). The CDR3 covers 13 residues. The data originate from a study of blood T cell repertoires in COVID-19. Study in general: Samples taken during acute and convalescent COVID-19 were collected in the United States, Italy and Spain. The cDNA or gDNA used as material had been derived from T cells, B-cell-depleted T cells, or PBMCs.

This chain joins TRBV5-4 and TRBJ2-7; 9 bases map to TRBD1. The receptor's source is a woman between 45 and 65 years old with acute or convalescent COVID-19. Source material: peripheral blood. CDR3 sequence reads: CASSFWTGDEQYF. CDR3 DNA sequence: TGTGCCAGCAGTTTCTGGACAGGGGACGAGCAGTACTTC.